This T cell receptor (beta chain) was recorded in a study of graft-versus-host responses after intestinal transplantation. Study context: In this cohort, recipients had multivisceral, liver-intestinal, or isolated intestinal transplants. Recipients uniformly received anti-thymocyte globulin induction, followed by tacrolimus and steroids for around 3 years. Study observations and caveats: Allograft graft-versus-host to host-versus-graft clonal ratios ran high in patients with graft-donor T cell macrochimerism. Recipient bone marrow held GvH clones, some seen earlier in ileum or blood.

V lost 2 bases, J lost 6 bases, and 8 bases lay in between. The V gene's germline CDR1 is MNHNS and CDR2 SASEGT. This CDR3 region has 12 residues. Turning to this clone: Its cognate antigen is unknown.

Graft specimens yielded both intraepithelial and lamina propria lymphocytes. Assay used: immunoSEQ multiplex PCR; TCRdb lists only in-frame clones, some missing. The sample shows just under 30,000 clones, 65% to 80% of them seen only once. The receptor comes from a human patient who received an intestinal transplant, so some T cells may come from the graft donor. The chain has TRBV6-1 and TRBJ2-7; D is uncertain. Sequenced material: ileum tissue, taken 98 days after intestinal transplantation. The CDR3, as DNA: TGTGCCAGCAGTGAACAGTTAAGCGAGCAGTACTTC. Translating gives CASSEQLSEQYF.